A single T cell receptor beta chain is shown here with its context. This clonotype was picked up a small number of times. What this receptor recognizes is not known. No quality values exist for individual bases; no much larger clone is one base distant. CDR1 and CDR2 were assigned from the germline V gene as SGDLS and YYNGEE. The CDR3 starts with the cysteine, ends with the phenylalanine, and has 15 residues. Only the CDR3 portion is preserved as DNA: 45 bases, with reading frame beginning at the first base. Trimming takes 0 bases from V and 0 bases from J, and the germline ends sit 9 bases apart. Patients with uncontrolled infections, other autoimmune diseases, pregnancy or lactation were excluded. Diagnoses were based on clinical symptoms, serum thyroxine and TRAb, thyroid ultrasound and orbital computed tomography. Total RNA was extracted with Trizol reagent, and quality was checked on an Agilent 2100 Bioanalyzer.

TCR beta CDR3 regions were amplified from RNA transcripts. The TCR CDR3 was subjected to a first round of RT-PCR using the HTBI primer set and the Qiagen OneStep RT-PCR kit. A second multiplex PCR round built the libraries, followed by size selection and purification. Sequencing of the libraries was done on an Illumina HiSeq2000 using paired-end 100 bp reads. The original pipeline was this. Raw data were processed with SOAPnuke, discarding reads with adapters, uncalled bases, mean Phred below 15, or no exact constant-primer or identifier match. COPE v1.2.5 was used to merge high-quality paired reads, and clonotypes were defined as unique nucleotide sequences. MiTCR v1.1 was used to align the clonotypes against IMGT TRBV, TRBD and TRBJ reference segments. The analysis was restricted to V-J combinations with a frequency above 0.0001, which together covered around 99% of the repertoires. The TCS score was defined as F50 (clonal expansion) divided by E x V (chaos), with BLOSUM62-based TCRdist calculated between CDR3 peptides within each V-J. Welch's t-statistics and random forest reduced fewer than 600 V-J features to fewer than 15, which were used in a naive Bayes classifier (R e1071). The similarity between thyroid and blood repertoires was quantified using the Morisita-Horn index. Starting from the raw public reads, TCRdb applied fastp trimming at Q25, assembled clones with MiXCR and retained in-frame beta chains. Rows with a matching CDR3 protein are joined into one entry that keeps the most common DNA and genes. TCRdb, rather than the study authors, made the V and J calls. The sample table shows hundreds of thousands of distinct CDR3 sequences, and approximately 42% are seen once. The ten largest clones represent approximately 6.8% of the sample.

These data originate in a study of T cells in Graves' hyperthyroidism and ophthalmopathy (dated by TCRdb to the late 2010s). Regarding the research as a whole: TCR V-J signatures able to tell the groups apart were searched for in a discovery cohort of 100 or so patients, of whom more than 40 had Graves' ophthalmopathy and more than 55 had stable Graves' hyperthyroidism. The study also compared thyroid tissue and blood T-cell repertoires from five or six Graves' hyperthyroidism patients. After blood sampling, hyperthyroidism patients were treated with methimazole at a starting dose of 30 mg daily, and ophthalmopathy patients were treated with high-dose intravenous methylprednisolone. For training and testing, the 100 or so patients in the discovery cohort were randomly divided in a 7:3 ratio. The paper describes TCR Vbeta CDR3 sequencing of 130 to 150 peripheral blood samples, made up of about 41 ophthalmopathy patients, around 78 hyperthyroidism patients and some 17 progressor patients. Prospective prediction of ophthalmopathy was tested in an independent validation cohort of 18 to 20 hyperthyroidism patients and some 17 patients who later progressed to ophthalmopathy.

What the work shows at the level of the full study, not this receptor alone: Most expanded thyroid clonotypes (frequency above 0.001) were also detected in blood, a finding suggesting that blood repertoires may reflect thyroid immune responses. A model built on a 13 V-J signature distinguished ophthalmopathy from stable hyperthyroidism, reaching about 88% sensitivity and approximately 83% specificity in cross-validation and 80%/75% in testing. In validation, the model predicted progression to ophthalmopathy a median of around 6.5 months before onset, with roughly 68% sensitivity and just under 75% specificity. No statistical method was used to set the sample size in advance, and investigators knew the group allocation.

The receptor was derived from an adult man with Graves' disease, either hyperthyroidism or ophthalmopathy (not recorded which). The sequenced sample consisted of peripheral blood or thyroid tissue (not recorded which). Recombination connected TRBV9 to TRBJ1-1; the D gene is perhaps TRBD1, on 5 matching bases. The CDR3 is CASSVDGAVNTEAFF. Here is the DNA: TGTGCCAGCAGCGTAGACGGGGCTGTGAACACTGAAGCTTTCTTT.